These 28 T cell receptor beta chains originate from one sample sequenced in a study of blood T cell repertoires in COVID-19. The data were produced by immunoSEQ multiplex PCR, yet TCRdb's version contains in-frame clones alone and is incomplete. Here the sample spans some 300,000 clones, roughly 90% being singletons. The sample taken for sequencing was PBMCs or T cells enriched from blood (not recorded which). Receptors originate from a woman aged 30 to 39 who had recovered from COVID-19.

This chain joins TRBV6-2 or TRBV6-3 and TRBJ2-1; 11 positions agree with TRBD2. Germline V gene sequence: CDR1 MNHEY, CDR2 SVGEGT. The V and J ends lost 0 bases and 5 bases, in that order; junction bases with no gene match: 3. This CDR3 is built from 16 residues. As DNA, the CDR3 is TGTGCCAGCAGTTACTCGACTAGCGGGGCCCACAATGAGCAGTTCTTC. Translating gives CASSYSTSGAHNEQFF.

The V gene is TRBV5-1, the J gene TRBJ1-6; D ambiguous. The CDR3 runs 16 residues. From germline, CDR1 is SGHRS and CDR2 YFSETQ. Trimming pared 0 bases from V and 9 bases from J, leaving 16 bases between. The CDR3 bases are TGCGCCAGCAGCTTGGATGTTAGGTCCCCAGGTTCACCCCTCCACTTT. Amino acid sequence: CASSLDVRSPGSPLHF.

CDR3 DNA sequence: TGTGCCAGCAGTATCACCCTACAGGGGCCTCAGAGCTCCTATAATTCACCCCTCCACTTT. Translating it yields CASSITLQGPQSSYNSPLHF. V gene TRBV28 combines with J gene TRBJ1-6; 7 bases match TRBD1. CDR1 is MDHEN and CDR2 is SYDVKM in the germline V gene. CDR3 length: 20 amino acids. V trimming: 5 bases; J trimming: 0 bases; junction bases outside the gene matches: 16.

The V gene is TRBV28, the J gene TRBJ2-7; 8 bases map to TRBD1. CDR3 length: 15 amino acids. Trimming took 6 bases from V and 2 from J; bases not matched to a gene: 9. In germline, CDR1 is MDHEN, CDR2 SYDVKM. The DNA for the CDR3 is TGTGCCAGCAGGCCAACCGGGACAGGCGCCTACGAGCAGTACTTC. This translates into CASRPTGTGAYEQYF. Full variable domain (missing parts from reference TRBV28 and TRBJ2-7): DVKVTQSSRYLVKRTGEKVFLECVQDMDHENMFWYRQDPGLGLRLIYFSYDVKMKEKGDIPEGYSVSREKKERFSLILESASTNQTSMYLCASRPTGTGAYEQYFGPGTRLTVT.

The CDR3 sequence is CASSPPGGNTGELFF. The CDR3, as DNA: TGTGCCAGCAGCCCACCGGGAGGGAACACCGGGGAGCTGTTTTTT. The chain has TRBV5-6 and TRBJ2-2; 7 bases align to TRBD2. The trim removed 4 bases at V and 1 base at J, leaving 4 bases unmatched. The germline gives CDR1 SGHDT, CDR2 YYEEEE. This CDR3 contains 15 residues.

This chain's CDR3 is CASSAGGSSGNTIYF. The CDR3 nucleotides read TGTGCCAGCAGTGCTGGGGGGAGCTCTGGAAACACCATATATTTT. The genes are TRBV2 and TRBJ1-3; D is perhaps TRBD1 (5 bases). Germline CDR1 and CDR2: SNHLY and FYNNEI. The germline V and J ends were trimmed by 4 bases and 0 bases, with 10 bases remaining between them. This CDR3 has 15 amino acids.

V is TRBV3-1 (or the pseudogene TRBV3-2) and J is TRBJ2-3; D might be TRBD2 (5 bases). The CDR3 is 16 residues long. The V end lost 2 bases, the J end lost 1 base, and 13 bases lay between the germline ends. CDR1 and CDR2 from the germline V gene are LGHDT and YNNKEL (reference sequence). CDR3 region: CASSQTRVSRTDTQYF. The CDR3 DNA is TGTGCCAGCAGCCAAACGAGGGTTTCTCGCACAGATACGCAGTATTTT.

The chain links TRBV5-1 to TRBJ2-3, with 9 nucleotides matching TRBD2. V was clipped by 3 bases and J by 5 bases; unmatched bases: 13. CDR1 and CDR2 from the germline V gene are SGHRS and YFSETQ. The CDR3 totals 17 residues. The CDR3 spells CASSYGVGSGSRDTQYF. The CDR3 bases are TGCGCCAGCAGCTATGGCGTTGGTAGCGGGAGTCGAGATACGCAGTATTTT. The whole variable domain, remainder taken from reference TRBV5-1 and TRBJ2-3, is KAGVTQTPRYLIKTRGQQVTLSCSPISGHRSVSWYQQTPGQGLQFLFEYFSETQRNKGNFPGRFSGRQFSNSRSEMNVSTLELGDSALYLCASSYGVGSGSRDTQYFGPGTRLTVL.

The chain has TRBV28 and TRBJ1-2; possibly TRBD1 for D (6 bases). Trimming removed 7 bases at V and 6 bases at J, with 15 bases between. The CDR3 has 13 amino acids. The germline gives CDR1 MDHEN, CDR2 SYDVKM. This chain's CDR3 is CASNPGALDGYTF. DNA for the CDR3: TGTGCCAGCAACCCAGGGGCGTTGGATGGCTACACCTTC.

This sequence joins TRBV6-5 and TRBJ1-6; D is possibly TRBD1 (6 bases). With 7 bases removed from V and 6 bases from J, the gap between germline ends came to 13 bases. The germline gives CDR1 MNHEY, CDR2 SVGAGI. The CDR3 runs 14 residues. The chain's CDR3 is CASTEGGPNSPLHF. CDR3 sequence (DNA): TGTGCCAGCACCGAAGGGGGACCTAATTCACCCCTCCACTTT.

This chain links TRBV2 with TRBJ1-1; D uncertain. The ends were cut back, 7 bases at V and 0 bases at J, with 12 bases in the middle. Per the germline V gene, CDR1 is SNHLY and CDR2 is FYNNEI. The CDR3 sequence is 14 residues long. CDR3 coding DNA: TGTGCCAGCAATAAAGCCCAAATGAACACTGAAGCTTTCTTT. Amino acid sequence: CASNKAQMNTEAFF.

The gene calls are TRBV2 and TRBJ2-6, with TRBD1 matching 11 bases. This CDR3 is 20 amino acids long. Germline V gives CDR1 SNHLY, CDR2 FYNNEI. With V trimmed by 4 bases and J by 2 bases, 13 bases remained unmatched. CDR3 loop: CASSGIRTGGGFTGANVLTF. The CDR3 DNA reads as TGTGCCAGCAGTGGCATACGGACAGGGGGCGGATTTACTGGGGCCAACGTCCTGACTTTC. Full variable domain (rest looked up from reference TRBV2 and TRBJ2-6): EPEVTQTPSHQVTQMGQEVILRCVPISNHLYFYWYRQILGQKVEFLVSFYNNEISEKSEIFDDQFSVERPDGSNFTLKIRSTKLEDSAMYFCASSGIRTGGGFTGANVLTFGAGSRLTVL.

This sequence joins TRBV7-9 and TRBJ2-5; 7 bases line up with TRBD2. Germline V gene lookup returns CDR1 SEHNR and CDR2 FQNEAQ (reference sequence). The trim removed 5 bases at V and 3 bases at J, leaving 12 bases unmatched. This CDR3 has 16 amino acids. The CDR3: CASSPTWGSGEETQYF. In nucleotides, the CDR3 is TGTGCCAGCAGCCCCACCTGGGGGAGCGGGGAAGAGACCCAGTACTTC. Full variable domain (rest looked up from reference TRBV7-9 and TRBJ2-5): DTGVSQNPRHKITKRGQNVTFRCDPISEHNRLYWYRQTLGQGPEFLTYFQNEAQLEKSRLLSDRFSAERPKGSFSTLEIQRTEQGDSAMYLCASSPTWGSGEETQYFGPGTRLLVL.

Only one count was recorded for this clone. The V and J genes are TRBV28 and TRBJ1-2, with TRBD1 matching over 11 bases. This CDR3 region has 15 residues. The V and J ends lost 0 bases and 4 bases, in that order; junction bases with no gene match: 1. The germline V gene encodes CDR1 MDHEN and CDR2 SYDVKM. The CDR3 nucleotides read TGTGCCAGCAGTTTATGGGACAGGGGGCCCTATGGCTACACCTTC. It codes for CASSLWDRGPYGYTF.

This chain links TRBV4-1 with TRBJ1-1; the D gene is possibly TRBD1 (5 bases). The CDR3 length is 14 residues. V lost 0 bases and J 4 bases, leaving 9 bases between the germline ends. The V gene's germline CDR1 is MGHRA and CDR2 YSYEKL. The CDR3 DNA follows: TGCGCCAGCAGCCAAGAAGGCAGGGCCACTGAAGCTTTCTTT. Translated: CASSQEGRATEAFF.

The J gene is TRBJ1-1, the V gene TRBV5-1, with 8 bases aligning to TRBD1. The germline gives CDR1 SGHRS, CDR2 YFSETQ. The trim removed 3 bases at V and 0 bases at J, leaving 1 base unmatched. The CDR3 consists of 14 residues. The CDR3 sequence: CASSWDRMNTEAFF. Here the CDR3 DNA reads TGCGCCAGCAGCTGGGACAGGATGAACACTGAAGCTTTCTTT.

In DNA form, the CDR3 reads TGCGCCAGCAGCTTCGGACAGGGGACTGATGAGCAGTACTTC. Translating gives CASSFGQGTDEQYF. The chain employs TRBV5-1 and TRBJ2-7; 9 positions match TRBD1. Germline V gene data show CDR1 as SGHRS and CDR2 as YFSETQ. V gave up 2 bases and J gave up 7 bases; unmatched junction bases: 7. The CDR3 has 14 residues.

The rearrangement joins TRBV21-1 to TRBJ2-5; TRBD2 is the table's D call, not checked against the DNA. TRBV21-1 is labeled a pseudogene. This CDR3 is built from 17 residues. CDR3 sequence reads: CASRKDEEGRIGETQYF. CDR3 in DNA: TGTGCCAGCAGGAAAGACGAGGAGGGGCGCATCGGAGAGACCCAGTACTTC.

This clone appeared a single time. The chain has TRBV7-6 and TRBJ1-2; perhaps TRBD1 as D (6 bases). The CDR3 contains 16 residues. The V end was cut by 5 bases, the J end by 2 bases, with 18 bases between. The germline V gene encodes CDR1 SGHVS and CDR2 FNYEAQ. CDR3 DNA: TGTGCCAGCAGCACTCATGGGGGCAGCCTCAACTATGGCTACACCTTC. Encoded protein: CASSTHGGSLNYGYTF.

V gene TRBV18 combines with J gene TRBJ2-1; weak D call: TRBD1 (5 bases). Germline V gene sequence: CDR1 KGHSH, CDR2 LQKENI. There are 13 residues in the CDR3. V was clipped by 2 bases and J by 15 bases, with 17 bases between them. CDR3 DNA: TGTGCCAGCTCACCAGCAAGGACATCTGATCCGTTCTTC. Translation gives CASSPARTSDPFF.

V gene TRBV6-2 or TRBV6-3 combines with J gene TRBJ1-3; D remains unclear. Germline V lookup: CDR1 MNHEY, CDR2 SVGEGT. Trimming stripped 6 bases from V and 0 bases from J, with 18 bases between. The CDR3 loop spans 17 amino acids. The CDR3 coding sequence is TGTGCCAGCAGCCCGGGTGGGCACAAAGTCTCTGGAAACACCATATATTTT. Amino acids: CASSPGGHKVSGNTIYF.

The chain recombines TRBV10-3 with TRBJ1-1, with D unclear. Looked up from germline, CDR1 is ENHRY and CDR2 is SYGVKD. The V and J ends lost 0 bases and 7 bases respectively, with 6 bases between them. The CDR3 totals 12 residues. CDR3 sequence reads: CAISESVSEAFF. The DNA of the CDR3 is TGTGCCATCAGTGAGTCAGTGAGTGAAGCTTTCTTT.

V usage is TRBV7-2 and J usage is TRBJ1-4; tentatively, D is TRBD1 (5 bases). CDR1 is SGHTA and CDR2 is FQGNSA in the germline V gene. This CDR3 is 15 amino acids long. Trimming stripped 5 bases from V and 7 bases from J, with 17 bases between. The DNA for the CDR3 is TGTGCCAGCAGCCCCCAGGGTGTGGAGGGTGAAAAACTGTTTTTT. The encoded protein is CASSPQGVEGEKLFF.

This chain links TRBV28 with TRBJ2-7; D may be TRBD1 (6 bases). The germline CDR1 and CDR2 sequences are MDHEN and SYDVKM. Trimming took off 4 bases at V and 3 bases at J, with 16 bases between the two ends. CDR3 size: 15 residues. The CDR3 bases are TGTGCCAGCAGTTCCTCGACAGGCCAAGACTACGAGCAGTACTTC. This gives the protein CASSSSTGQDYEQYF. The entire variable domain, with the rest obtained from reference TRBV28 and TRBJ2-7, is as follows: DVKVTQSSRYLVKRTGEKVFLECVQDMDHENMFWYRQDPGLGLRLIYFSYDVKMKEKGDIPEGYSVSREKKERFSLILESASTNQTSMYLCASSSSTGQDYEQYFGPGTRLTVT.

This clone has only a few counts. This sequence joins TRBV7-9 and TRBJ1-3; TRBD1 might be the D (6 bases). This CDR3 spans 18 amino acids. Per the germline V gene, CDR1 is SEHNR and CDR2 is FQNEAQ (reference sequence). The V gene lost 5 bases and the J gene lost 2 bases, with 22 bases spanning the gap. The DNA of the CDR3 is TGTGCCAGCAGCGACATTAATTTTCCGGGACACCCTGGAAACACCATATATTTT. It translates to CASSDINFPGHPGNTIYF.

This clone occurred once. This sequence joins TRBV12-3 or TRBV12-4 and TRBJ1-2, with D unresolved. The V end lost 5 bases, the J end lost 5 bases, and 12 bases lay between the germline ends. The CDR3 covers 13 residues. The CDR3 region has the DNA TGTGCCAGCAGTCTCGGGTTCCGGTATGGCTACACCTTC. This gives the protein CASSLGFRYGYTF.

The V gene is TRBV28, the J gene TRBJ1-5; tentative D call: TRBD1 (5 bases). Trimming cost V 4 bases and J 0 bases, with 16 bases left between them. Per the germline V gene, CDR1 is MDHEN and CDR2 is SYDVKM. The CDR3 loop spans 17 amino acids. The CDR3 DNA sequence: TGTGCCAGCAGTTGGGCGGGGGGGATCCCTAGCAATCAGCCCCAGCATTTT. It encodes CASSWAGGIPSNQPQHF. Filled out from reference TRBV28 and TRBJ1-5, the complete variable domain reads DVKVTQSSRYLVKRTGEKVFLECVQDMDHENMFWYRQDPGLGLRLIYFSYDVKMKEKGDIPEGYSVSREKKERFSLILESASTNQTSMYLCASSWAGGIPSNQPQHFGDGTRLSIL.

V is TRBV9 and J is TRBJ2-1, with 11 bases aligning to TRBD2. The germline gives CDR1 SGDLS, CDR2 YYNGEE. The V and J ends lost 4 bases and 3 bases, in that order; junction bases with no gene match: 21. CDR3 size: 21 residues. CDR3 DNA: TGTGCCAGCAGCCTCGCTCAAACCCCTCAACTAGCGGGGGTAGTCTACAATGAGCAGTTCTTC. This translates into CASSLAQTPQLAGVVYNEQFF.